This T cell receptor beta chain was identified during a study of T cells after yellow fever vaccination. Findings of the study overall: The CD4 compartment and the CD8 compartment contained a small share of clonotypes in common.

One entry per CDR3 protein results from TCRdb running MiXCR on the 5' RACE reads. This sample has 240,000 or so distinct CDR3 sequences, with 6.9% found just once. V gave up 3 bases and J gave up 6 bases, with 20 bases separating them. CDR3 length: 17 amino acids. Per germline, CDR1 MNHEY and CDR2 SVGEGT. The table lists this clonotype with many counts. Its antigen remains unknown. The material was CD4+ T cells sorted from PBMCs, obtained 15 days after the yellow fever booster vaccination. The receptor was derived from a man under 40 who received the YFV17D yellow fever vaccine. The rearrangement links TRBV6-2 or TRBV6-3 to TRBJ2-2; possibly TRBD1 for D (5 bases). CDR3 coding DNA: TGTGCCAGCAGTTATATGGTCCTCACAGGCTTAGCCGGGGAGCTGTTTTTT. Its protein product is CASSYMVLTGLAGELFF.